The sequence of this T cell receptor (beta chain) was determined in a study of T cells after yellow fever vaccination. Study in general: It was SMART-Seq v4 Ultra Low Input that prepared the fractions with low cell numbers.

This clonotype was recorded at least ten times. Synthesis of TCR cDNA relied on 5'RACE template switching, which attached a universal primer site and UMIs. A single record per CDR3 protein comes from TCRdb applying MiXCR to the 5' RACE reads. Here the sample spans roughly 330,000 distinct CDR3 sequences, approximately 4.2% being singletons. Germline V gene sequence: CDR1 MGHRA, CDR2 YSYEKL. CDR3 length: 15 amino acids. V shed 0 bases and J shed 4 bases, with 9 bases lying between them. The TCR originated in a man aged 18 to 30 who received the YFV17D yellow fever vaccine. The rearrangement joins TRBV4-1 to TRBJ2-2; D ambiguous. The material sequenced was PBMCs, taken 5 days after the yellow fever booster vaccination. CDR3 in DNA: TGCGCCAGCAGCCAAGAGGGAACTCGCACCGGGGAGCTGTTTTTT. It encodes CASSQEGTRTGELFF.